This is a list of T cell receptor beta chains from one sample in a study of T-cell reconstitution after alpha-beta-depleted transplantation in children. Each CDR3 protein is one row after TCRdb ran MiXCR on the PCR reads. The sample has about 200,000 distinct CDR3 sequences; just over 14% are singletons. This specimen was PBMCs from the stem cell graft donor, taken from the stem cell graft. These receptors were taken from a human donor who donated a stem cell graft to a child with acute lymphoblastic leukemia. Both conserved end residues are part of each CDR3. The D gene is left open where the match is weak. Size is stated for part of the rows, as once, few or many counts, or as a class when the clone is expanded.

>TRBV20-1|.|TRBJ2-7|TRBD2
CSARAGGLGEQYF
TGCAGTGCTAGGGCGGGGGGCCTCGGCGAGCAGTACTTC
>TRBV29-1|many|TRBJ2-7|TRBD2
CSVLPSGRGYEQYF
TGCAGCGTTTTACCTAGCGGGAGGGGGTACGAGCAGTACTTC
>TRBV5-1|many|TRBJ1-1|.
CASSLGWENTEAFF
TGCGCCAGCAGCTTGGGTTGGGAGAACACTGAAGCTTTCTTT
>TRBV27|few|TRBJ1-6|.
CASGFQQGYYSPLHF
TGTGCCAGCGGCTTTCAACAGGGTTATTATTCACCCCTCCACTTT
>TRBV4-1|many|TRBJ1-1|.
CASSQDKRAVGAFF
TGCGCCAGCAGCCAAGATAAAAGGGCGGTAGGTGCTTTCTTT
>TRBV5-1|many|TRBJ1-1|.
CASSLEVTVNTEAFF
TGCGCCAGCAGCTTGGAAGTGACAGTGAACACTGAAGCTTTCTTT
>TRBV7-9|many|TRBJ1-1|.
CASSLAVGEAFF
TGTGCCAGCAGCTTAGCCGTGGGTGAAGCTTTCTTT
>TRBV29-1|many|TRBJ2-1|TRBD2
CSVRSREGRSYNEQFF
TGCAGCGTCCGTAGTCGGGAGGGCCGCTCCTACAATGAGCAGTTCTTC
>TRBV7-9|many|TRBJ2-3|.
CASSWGRGTDTQYF
TGTGCCAGCAGCTGGGGTCGGGGCACAGATACGCAGTATTTT
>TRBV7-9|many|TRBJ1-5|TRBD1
CASSPWGQGETQPQHF
TGTGCCAGCAGCCCCTGGGGACAGGGGGAGACTCAGCCCCAGCATTTT
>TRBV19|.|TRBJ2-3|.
CASSIGGTTDTQYF
TGTGCCAGTAGTATCGGAGGGACCACAGATACGCAGTATTTT
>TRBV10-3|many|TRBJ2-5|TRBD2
CASGASGSDQETQYF
TGTGCCTCGGGGGCTAGCGGGAGTGACCAAGAGACCCAGTACTTC
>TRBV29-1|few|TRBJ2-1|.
CSVEDLHEQFF
TGCAGCGTTGAAGATCTTCATGAGCAGTTCTTC
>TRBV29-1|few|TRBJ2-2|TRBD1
CSAGDRSNTGELFF
TGCAGCGCCGGGGACAGATCGAACACCGGGGAGCTGTTTTTT
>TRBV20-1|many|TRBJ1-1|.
CSVLQASEAFF
TGCAGTGTTCTACAGGCGTCTGAAGCTTTCTTT
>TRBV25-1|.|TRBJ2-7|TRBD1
CASSEWDRGLNEQYF
TGTGCCAGCAGTGAATGGGACAGGGGGTTAAACGAGCAGTACTTC
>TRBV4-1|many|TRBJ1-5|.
CASSQDRSLNQPQHF
TGCGCCAGCAGCCAAGACAGGAGTCTCAATCAGCCCCAGCATTTT
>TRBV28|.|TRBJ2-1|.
CASSVTQGNEQFF
TGTGCCAGCAGTGTTACACAGGGCAATGAGCAGTTCTTC
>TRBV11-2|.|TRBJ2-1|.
CASSLDPGDHNEQFF
TGTGCCAGCAGCTTAGACCCGGGAGACCACAATGAGCAGTTCTTC
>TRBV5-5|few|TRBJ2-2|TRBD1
CASRRQGENTGELFF
TGTGCCAGCAGGAGACAGGGGGAGAACACCGGGGAGCTGTTTTTT
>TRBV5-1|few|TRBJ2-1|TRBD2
CASSLTLGLAGVAVF
TGCGCCAGCAGCTTGACTCTAGGGTTAGCGGGAGTGGCAGTCTTC
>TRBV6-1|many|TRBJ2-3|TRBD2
CASGPGLAGGDTQYF
TGTGCCAGCGGTCCGGGACTAGCGGGAGGAGATACGCAGTATTTT
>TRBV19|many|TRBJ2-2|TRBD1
CASSRIGGAVGELFF
TGTGCCAGTAGTCGAATAGGGGGCGCAGTAGGGGAGCTGTTTTTT
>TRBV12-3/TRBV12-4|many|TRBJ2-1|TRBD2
CASRGLAGGPRNEQFF
TGTGCCAGCAGGGGACTAGCGGGAGGGCCTAGGAATGAGCAGTTCTTC
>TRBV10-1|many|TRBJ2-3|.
CASSARASSTDTQYF
TGCGCCAGCAGTGCGCGAGCGTCTAGCACAGATACGCAGTATTTT
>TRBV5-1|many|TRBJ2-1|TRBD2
CASSDTSGSYNEQFF
TGCGCCAGCAGTGATACTAGCGGATCGTACAATGAGCAGTTCTTC
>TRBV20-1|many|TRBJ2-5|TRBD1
CSARMRDRAGETQYF
TGCAGTGCTAGAATGCGGGACAGGGCAGGGGAGACCCAGTACTTC
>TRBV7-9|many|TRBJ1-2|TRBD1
CASSFVRQGNYGYTF
TGTGCCAGCAGCTTCGTGAGACAGGGCAACTATGGCTACACCTTC
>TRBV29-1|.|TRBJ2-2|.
CSVVNGELFF
TGCAGCGTTGTCAACGGGGAGCTGTTTTTT
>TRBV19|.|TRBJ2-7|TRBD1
CASGTQTGDYEQYF
TGTGCCAGTGGAACCCAGACAGGGGACTACGAGCAGTACTTC
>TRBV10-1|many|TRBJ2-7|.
CASSDGKGSGAYEQYF
TGCGCCAGCAGTGATGGGAAGGGCAGCGGAGCCTACGAGCAGTACTTC
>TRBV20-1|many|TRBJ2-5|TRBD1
CSAKDRGQTQYF
TGCAGTGCTAAGGACAGGGGTCAGACCCAGTACTTC
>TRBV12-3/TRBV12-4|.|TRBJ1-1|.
CASSSDMNTEAFF
TGTGCCAGCAGTTCGGACATGAACACTGAAGCTTTCTTT
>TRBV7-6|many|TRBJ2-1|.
CASSPANEQFF
TGTGCCAGCTCACCAGCGAATGAGCAGTTCTTC
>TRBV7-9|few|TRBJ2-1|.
CASSTLGGEQFF
TGTGCCAGCAGCACACTAGGGGGTGAGCAGTTCTTC
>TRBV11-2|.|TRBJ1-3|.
CASSLERTSGSGNTIYF
TGTGCCAGCAGCTTAGAAAGGACATCGGGGTCGGGAAACACCATATATTTT
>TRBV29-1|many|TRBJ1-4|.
CSAGNEELFF
TGCAGCGCTGGGAATGAAGAACTGTTTTTT
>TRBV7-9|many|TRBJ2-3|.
CASRVSTESTDTQYF
TGTGCCAGCAGGGTTAGCACTGAGAGCACAGATACGCAGTATTTT
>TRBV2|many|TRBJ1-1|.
CASSGGVVNTEAFF
TGTGCCAGCAGTGGGGGAGTAGTGAACACTGAAGCTTTCTTT
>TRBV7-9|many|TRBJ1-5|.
CASSLEQEPNQPQHF
TGTGCCAGCAGCTTAGAGCAGGAGCCCAATCAGCCCCAGCATTTT
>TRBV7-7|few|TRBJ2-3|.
CASSSTHGDTDTQYF
TGTGCTAGCAGCTCTACTCACGGGGACACAGATACGCAGTATTTT
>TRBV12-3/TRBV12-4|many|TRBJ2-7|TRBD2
CASRRTSATIREQYF
TGTGCCAGCAGGCGGACTAGCGCGACCATTAGGGAGCAGTACTTC
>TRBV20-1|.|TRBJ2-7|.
CSAREGSDNYEQYF
TGCAGTGCTAGAGAAGGCAGCGATAACTACGAGCAGTACTTC
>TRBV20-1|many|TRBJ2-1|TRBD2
CSAFSGLQFF
TGCAGTGCCTTTAGCGGGTTGCAGTTCTTC
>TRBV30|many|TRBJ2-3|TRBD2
CACPGRAPDTQYF
TGTGCCTGCCCGGGGAGGGCACCGGATACGCAGTATTTT
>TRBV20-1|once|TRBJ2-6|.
CSAAVNGANVLTF
TGCAGTGCTGCGGTTAATGGGGCCAACGTCCTGACTTTC
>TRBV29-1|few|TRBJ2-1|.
CSVGGILYNEQFF
TGCAGCGTTGGAGGCATACTCTACAATGAGCAGTTCTTC
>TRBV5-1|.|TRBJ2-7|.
CASSYRRERSYEQYF
TGCGCCAGCAGCTATCGTCGCGAACGCTCCTACGAGCAGTACTTC
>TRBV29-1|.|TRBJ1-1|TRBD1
CSVFGQADTEAFF
TGCAGCGTTTTCGGACAGGCGGACACTGAAGCTTTCTTT
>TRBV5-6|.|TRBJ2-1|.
CASSLESEQFF
TGTGCCAGCAGCTTGGAGAGTGAGCAGTTCTTC
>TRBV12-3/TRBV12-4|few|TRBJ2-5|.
CASSPSERETQYF
TGTGCCAGCAGTCCATCAGAAAGGGAGACCCAGTACTTC
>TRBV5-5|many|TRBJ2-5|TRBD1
CASSSAGTETLSQETQYF
TGTGCCAGCAGCTCGGCCGGGACAGAAACTCTATCCCAAGAGACCCAGTACTTC